This TCR beta chain was sequenced during a study of blood T cell repertoires in COVID-19. About the research overall: Donors in the United States, Italy and Spain gave samples during acute or convalescent COVID-19. Nucleic acid was either cDNA or gDNA, and it came from T cells, B-cell-depleted T cells, or PBMCs.

V trimming: 5 bases; J trimming: 5 bases; junction bases outside the gene matches: 6. The CDR3 is 14 residues long. In germline, CDR1 is LNHDA, CDR2 SQIVND (reference sequence). In the authors' methods: By means of reference gene primer amplification, nucleated cell counts were estimated. The protocol was immunoSEQ multiplex PCR, while the TCRdb copy is restricted to in-frame clones and leaves out a portion. V and J calls and clone size are as listed in that table; D and trimming were resolved from the DNA. The top ten hold roughly an eighth of the sample, which has 130,000 or so clones, 84% seen once.

The material sequenced was peripheral blood. This sequence was found in a woman aged 60-70 years with acute or convalescent COVID-19. The chain joins TRBV19 to TRBJ2-5; 9 nucleotides line up with TRBD2. The CDR3 DNA reads as TGTGCCAGTAGTCTGGGGACTAGCCGTGAGACCCAGTACTTC. It specifies CASSLGTSRETQYF.